This T cell receptor (beta chain) was obtained from a study of quantifying T cell responses using KT2 cells. Study overall: cDNA was made from DNase-treated RNA using alpha and beta constant primers.

This CDR3 region has 12 residues. With 1 base removed from V and 6 bases from J, the gap between germline ends came to 4 bases. In germline, CDR1 is LGHDT, CDR2 YNNKEL (reference sequence). The sample is PBMC spiked with counted cells of clone KT2. A single-stranded UMI oligo with SP2 sequence was ligated to cDNA 3' ends. First-round PCR used 4 cycles and beta primers RC1.1 and RC1.2 covering TRBC1 and TRBC2. TCRdb reprocessed the UMI-ligation and nested PCR reads with MiXCR, giving one entry per CDR3 protein. The sample shows 39,000 or so distinct CDR3 sequences, more than 15% of them seen only once.

The chain couples TRBV3-1 to TRBJ1-5; D call uncertain. This TCR was recovered from a human donor. What was sequenced was PBMCs spiked with cells of the T cell clone KT2. The CDR3 is CASSQVGQPQHF. CDR3 nucleotides: TGTGCCAGCAGCCAAGTTGGTCAGCCCCAGCATTTT.